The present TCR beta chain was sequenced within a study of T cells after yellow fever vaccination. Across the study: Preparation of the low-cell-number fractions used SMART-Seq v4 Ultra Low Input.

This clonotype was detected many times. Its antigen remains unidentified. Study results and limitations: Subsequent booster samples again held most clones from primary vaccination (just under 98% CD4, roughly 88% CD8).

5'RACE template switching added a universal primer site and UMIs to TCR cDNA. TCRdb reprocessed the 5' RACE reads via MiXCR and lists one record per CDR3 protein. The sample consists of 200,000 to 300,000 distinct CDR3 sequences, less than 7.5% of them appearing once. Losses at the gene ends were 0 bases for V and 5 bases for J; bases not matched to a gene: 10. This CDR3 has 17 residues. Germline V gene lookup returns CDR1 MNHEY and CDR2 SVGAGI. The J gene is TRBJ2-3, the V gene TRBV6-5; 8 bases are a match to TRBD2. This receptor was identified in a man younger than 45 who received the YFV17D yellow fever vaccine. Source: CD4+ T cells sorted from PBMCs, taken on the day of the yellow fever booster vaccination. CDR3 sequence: CASSYSSTGGGVDTQYF. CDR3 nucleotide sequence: TGTGCCAGCAGTTACTCCAGTACCGGGGGGGGTGTAGATACGCAGTATTTT.